These 8 T cell receptor beta chains were all obtained from the same sample, sequenced in a study of T cell repertoires in cytomegalovirus infection. MiXCR, applied by TCRdb to the reads, yields one record per CDR3 protein. The repertoire has 300,000 to 400,000 distinct CDR3 sequences, more than 8% of them found once; the top ten carry about 4.5%. Sequences were obtained from PBMCs. These receptors all come from a human donor in good health (CMV status not recorded). Some clones in this sample may be carry-over from other donors' samples.

This clonotype was detected a few times. The chain employs TRBV12-5 and TRBJ2-1; 11 nucleotides align to TRBD2. The CDR3 runs to 16 residues. Trimming removed 1 base from V and 5 bases from J; junction bases left unmatched: 4. The germline V gene encodes CDR1 LGHNT and CDR2 FRNRAP. The CDR3 here is CASGLGLAGTNNEQFF. CDR3 in DNA: TGTGCTAGTGGTTTGGGACTAGCGGGAACCAACAATGAGCAGTTCTTC.

This clonotype was counted at least ten times. This chain uses TRBV7-8 with TRBJ2-3, with 10 nucleotides matching TRBD2. With 4 bases clipped from V and 0 bases from J, the junction kept 10 bases outside the gene matches. The CDR3 has 18 residues. Germline CDR1 reads SGHVS; CDR2 reads FQNEAQ. CDR3 loop: CASSSASGGGPSTDTQYF. DNA of the CDR3: TGTGCCAGCAGCTCCGCTAGCGGGGGAGGCCCTAGCACAGATACGCAGTATTTT.

This clonotype was found many times. CDR3 in amino acids: CASSSTRNEQFF. The CDR3 nucleotides are TGTGCCAGCAGCTCTACTAGGAATGAGCAGTTCTTC. This rearrangement joins TRBV7-3 to TRBJ2-1; maybe TRBD2 (5 bases). Trimming cost V 4 bases and J 7 bases, with 8 bases left between them. The germline CDR1 and CDR2 sequences are SGHTA and FQGTGA. The CDR3 loop spans 12 amino acids.

In its sample, this clonotype was seen many times. The chain employs TRBV27 and TRBJ1-1; 8 bases are a match to TRBD1. Trimming took 4 bases from V and 1 from J; bases not matched to a gene: 11. Germline-derived CDR1 and CDR2 are MNHEY and SMNVEV (reference sequence). This CDR3 spans 17 amino acids. CDR3 bases: TGTGCCAGCAGTTACACCGCCGCGACAGGGGAGAACACTGAAGCTTTCTTT. This translates into CASSYTAATGENTEAFF.

The chain couples TRBV9 to TRBJ2-4, with 9 bases identical to TRBD1. The CDR3 has 17 residues. V lost 2 bases to trimming and J lost 3 bases; unmatched junction nucleotides: 9. Looked up from germline, CDR1 is SGDLS and CDR2 is YYNGEE. In DNA form, the CDR3 reads TGTGCCAGCAGCGTGGCCTCGGACAGGGGAAGCAAAAACATTCAGTACTTC. This sequence encodes CASSVASDRGSKNIQYF.

With regard to this clonotype: One base away lies a much larger clone, so this may be a sequencing read error. V usage is TRBV7-3 and J usage is TRBJ2-6; 7 bases line up with TRBD1. Germline-derived CDR1 and CDR2 are SGHTA and FQGTGA. Trimming took 6 bases from V and 2 from J; bases not matched to a gene: 7. The CDR3 is 16 residues long. The CDR3 DNA reads TGTGCCAGCAGGAGACAGGGTGGTGCTGGGGCCAACGTCCTGACTTTC. Amino acid sequence: CASRRQGGAGANVLTF.

This clonotype occurred a few times. The chain has TRBV27 and TRBJ2-4, with 7 bases lining up with TRBD1. The CDR3 is 15 amino acids. Losses at the gene ends were 5 bases for V and 2 bases for J; bases not matched to a gene: 6. Looked up from germline, CDR1 is MNHEY and CDR2 is SMNVEV (reference sequence). Here the CDR3 DNA reads TGTGCCAGCAGTCCAAGAGGGGGCACCAAAAACATTCAGTACTTC. Amino acids: CASSPRGGTKNIQYF.

Comments on this clonotype: The junction and the germline gene differ at one end; a read error may be behind it. CDR3: CASSLAGAGELLF. The CDR3 nucleotides read TGTGCCAGCAGCTTAGCAGGGGCCGGGGAGCTGCTTTTT. This rearrangement joins TRBV7-2 to TRBJ2-2, with D perhaps given as TRBD1 or TRBD2 (5 bases each). Germline CDR1 SGHTA, CDR2 FQGNSA. The length of the CDR3 is 13 residues.